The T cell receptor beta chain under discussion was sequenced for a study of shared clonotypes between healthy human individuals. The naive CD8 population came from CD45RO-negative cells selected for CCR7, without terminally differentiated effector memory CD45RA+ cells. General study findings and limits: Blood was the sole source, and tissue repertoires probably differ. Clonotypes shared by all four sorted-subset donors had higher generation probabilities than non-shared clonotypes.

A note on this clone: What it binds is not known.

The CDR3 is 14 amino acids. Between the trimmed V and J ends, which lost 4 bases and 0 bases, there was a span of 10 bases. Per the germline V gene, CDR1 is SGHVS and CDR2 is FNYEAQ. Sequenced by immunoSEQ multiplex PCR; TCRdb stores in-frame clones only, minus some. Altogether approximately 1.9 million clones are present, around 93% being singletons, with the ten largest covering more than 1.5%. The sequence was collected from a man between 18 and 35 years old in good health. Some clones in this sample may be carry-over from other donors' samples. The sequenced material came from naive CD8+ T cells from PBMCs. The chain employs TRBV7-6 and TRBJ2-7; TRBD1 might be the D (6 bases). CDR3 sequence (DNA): TGTGCCAGCAGCTCTTGGACAGACTCCTACGAGCAGTACTTC. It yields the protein CASSSWTDSYEQYF.